The 17 T cell receptor beta chains below were found in one sample sequenced in a study of human T cells and chemical hapten exposure. Total RNA was isolated from unfractionated whole blood. Each cDNA molecule in the library carried unique molecular identifiers. TCRdb processed the reads anew with MiXCR; each CDR3 protein has one entry. The sample lists about 120,000 distinct CDR3 sequences, less than 10% occurring once. Sequenced: whole blood. Source of these receptors: a human donor in good health. Some clones in this sample may be carry-over from other donors' samples.

This clonotype was counted at least ten times. The chain employs TRBV5-1 and TRBJ1-1; weak D call: TRBD1 (6 bases). The CDR3 totals 15 residues. V was clipped by 0 bases and J by 3 bases, with 12 bases between them. Germline lookup yields CDR1 SGHRS and CDR2 YFSETQ. The CDR3 DNA reads TGCGCCAGCAGCTTGGTGGCAGGGGCGGACACTGAAGCTTTCTTT. This encodes CASSLVAGADTEAFF.

A few counts support this clonotype. The chain employs TRBV4-1 and TRBJ1-5; D remains ambiguous. V dropped 4 bases and J dropped 8 bases, with 18 bases sitting between them. The germline V gene has CDR1 MGHRA and CDR2 YSYEKL. The CDR3 covers 15 residues. The CDR3 sequence: CASSPGWWSAEPQHF. In DNA, the CDR3 is TGCGCCAGCAGCCCTGGTTGGTGGAGCGCCGAGCCCCAGCATTTT.

This rearrangement joins TRBV11-1 to TRBJ2-2; D gene uncertain. Trimming removed 1 base at V and 0 bases at J, with 6 bases between. Germline CDR1 reads SGHAT; CDR2 reads FQDESV (reference sequence). This CDR3 has 15 amino acids. CDR3 coding DNA: TGTGCCAGCAGCTTAGGAGCGACGAACACCGGGGAGCTGTTTTTT. This gives the protein CASSLGATNTGELFF.

This sequence joins TRBV6-1 and TRBJ1-2; a weak D match, TRBD1 (6 bases). This CDR3 is 14 amino acids long. V dropped 7 bases and J dropped 2 bases, with 14 bases sitting between them. From germline, CDR1 is MNHNS and CDR2 SASEGT. CDR3 sequence reads: CASTERQGNYGYTF. The CDR3 DNA follows: TGTGCCAGCACCGAGAGGCAGGGGAACTATGGCTACACCTTC.

This clonotype was detected only a few times. This chain links TRBV20-1 with TRBJ2-1; D unclear. This CDR3 has 13 residues. Trimming pared 7 bases from V and 5 bases from J, leaving 15 bases between. Germline-derived CDR1 and CDR2 are DFQATT and SNEGSKA (reference sequence). The DNA for the CDR3 is TGCAGTGGAGGTAGCCGACGAGACAATGAGCAGTTCTTC. This encodes CSGGSRRDNEQFF.

In its sample, this clonotype was seen many times. CDR3 loop: CASSIQGDPQAPLHF. CDR3 sequence (DNA): TGTGCCAGCAGCATACAGGGGGATCCTCAGGCACCCCTCCACTTT. V usage is TRBV11-2 and J usage is TRBJ1-6; 8 bases align to TRBD1. The V gene's germline CDR1 is SGHAT and CDR2 FQNNGV. Trimming at V came to 5 bases and at J to 11 bases, leaving 11 bases not matched to a gene. This CDR3 region has 15 residues.

This clonotype was observed at least ten times. This sequence joins TRBV29-1 and TRBJ2-7; 8 nucleotides align to TRBD2. This CDR3 is built from 15 residues. V trimming: 3 bases; J trimming: 2 bases; junction bases outside the gene matches: 9. Germline CDR1 and CDR2: SQVTM and ANQGSEA. The CDR3 loop reads CSVEPPGLETYEQYF. Written as DNA, the CDR3 is TGCAGCGTTGAGCCTCCGGGACTAGAAACCTACGAGCAGTACTTC.

The chain carries TRBV20-1 and TRBJ2-7; D is unresolved. Germline CDR1 DFQATT, CDR2 SNEGSKA (reference sequence). The V end lost 1 base, the J end lost 0 bases, and 13 bases lay between the germline ends. This CDR3 is built from 15 residues. The CDR3 region has the DNA TGCAGTGCTAGAGTTAGAGACCAGAGCTCCTACGAGCAGTACTTC. As protein: CSARVRDQSSYEQYF.

This clonotype was found many times. V usage is TRBV6-2 or TRBV6-3 and J usage is TRBJ2-6; D possibly corresponds to TRBD1 (6 bases). The germline CDR1 and CDR2 sequences are MNHEY and SVGEGT. The ends were cut back, 6 bases at V and 3 bases at J, with 9 bases in the middle. The CDR3 is 14 residues long. CDR3 residues: CASSRGYGANVLTF. CDR3 nucleotides: TGTGCCAGCAGCAGGGGCTATGGGGCCAACGTCCTGACTTTC.

This clonotype appeared a single time. The chain links TRBV20-1 to TRBJ2-7; maybe TRBD1 (6 bases). CDR1 is DFQATT and CDR2 is SNEGSKA in the germline V gene (reference sequence). The V and J ends lost 6 bases and 2 bases respectively, with 11 bases between them. This CDR3 has 12 amino acids. The CDR3 sequence: CSAKDRPYEQYF. DNA of the CDR3: TGCAGTGCCAAAGACAGGCCCTACGAGCAGTACTTC.

This clonotype was detected only a few times. The chain has TRBV29-1 and TRBJ2-3; 10 bases agree with TRBD2. The CDR3 has 14 amino acids. CDR1 and CDR2 from the germline V gene are SQVTM and ANQGSEA. Trimming removed 7 bases from V and 4 bases from J; junction bases left unmatched: 8. CDR3 region: CSGEAGGPADTQYF. The CDR3 DNA reads TGCAGCGGGGAAGCGGGAGGGCCAGCAGATACGCAGTATTTT.

This clonotype came up many times. The chain links TRBV5-4 to TRBJ2-5, with D unresolved. This CDR3 region has 14 residues. Per the germline V gene, CDR1 is SGHNT and CDR2 is YYREEE (reference sequence). Trimming took off 2 bases at V and 2 bases at J, with 10 bases between the two ends. CDR3 protein: CASSFIGSQETQYF. The CDR3 DNA is TGTGCCAGCAGCTTCATAGGGTCACAAGAGACCCAGTACTTC.

This clonotype was detected ten times or more. The CDR3 region is CASSWDTENSPLHF. CDR3 DNA: TGTGCCAGCAGCTGGGACACGGAGAATTCACCCCTCCACTTT. The chain links TRBV7-9 to TRBJ1-6; a possible D gene is TRBD1 (6 bases). CDR1 and CDR2 from the germline V gene are SEHNR and FQNEAQ (reference sequence). Trimming took off 4 bases at V and 7 bases at J, with 11 bases between the two ends. This CDR3 spans 14 amino acids. Together with reference TRBV7-9 and TRBJ1-6, the CDR3 gives the full variable domain: DTGVSQNPRHKITKRGQNVTFRCDPISEHNRLYWYRQTLGQGPEFLTYFQNEAQLEKSRLLSDRFSAERPKGSFSTLEIQRTEQGDSAMYLCASSWDTENSPLHFGNGTRLTVT.

This clonotype was detected a few times. The J gene is TRBJ1-2, the V gene TRBV7-9; D possibly corresponds to TRBD1 (5 bases). Trimming took 1 base from V and 5 from J, leaving 23 bases between them. This CDR3 contains 18 residues. Germline CDR1 reads SEHNR; CDR2 reads FQNEAQ (reference sequence). The CDR3 DNA sequence: TGTGCCAGCAGCTTAGGGGACGGAGGGGCCCTCTTCCCATATGGCTACACCTTC. This gives the protein CASSLGDGGALFPYGYTF.

This clonotype showed up many times. The rearrangement links TRBV20-1 to TRBJ1-4; 10 bases are shared with TRBD1. CDR3 size: 14 residues. V dropped 6 bases and J dropped 6; count of bases not matched to a gene: 7. Germline V lookup: CDR1 DFQATT, CDR2 SNEGSKA (reference sequence). The CDR3 nucleotides are TGCAGTGCCAGGACCGGGACAGGGGATGAAAAACTGTTTTTT. This translates into CSARTGTGDEKLFF.

In this sample, this clonotype turned up a few times. V usage is TRBV6-2 or TRBV6-3 and J usage is TRBJ2-2; TRBD1 might be the D (6 bases). The CDR3 length is 14 residues. CDR1 is MNHEY and CDR2 is SVGEGT in the germline V gene. Deletions cut 7 bases from V and 1 base from J, with 10 bases between. DNA for the CDR3: TGTGCCAGCACCATACAGGGGAACACCGGGGAGCTGTTTTTT. Protein sequence: CASTIQGNTGELFF.

The V and J genes are TRBV20-1 and TRBJ2-1; TRBD2 agrees at 8 bases. Germline lookup yields CDR1 DFQATT and CDR2 SNEGSKA (reference sequence). J was trimmed by 6 bases and V by 6 bases; bases with no gene match: 1. CDR3 length: 11 residues. CDR3 sequence reads: CSARGGNEQFF. The CDR3 DNA sequence: TGCAGTGCCCGGGGGGGCAATGAGCAGTTCTTC.